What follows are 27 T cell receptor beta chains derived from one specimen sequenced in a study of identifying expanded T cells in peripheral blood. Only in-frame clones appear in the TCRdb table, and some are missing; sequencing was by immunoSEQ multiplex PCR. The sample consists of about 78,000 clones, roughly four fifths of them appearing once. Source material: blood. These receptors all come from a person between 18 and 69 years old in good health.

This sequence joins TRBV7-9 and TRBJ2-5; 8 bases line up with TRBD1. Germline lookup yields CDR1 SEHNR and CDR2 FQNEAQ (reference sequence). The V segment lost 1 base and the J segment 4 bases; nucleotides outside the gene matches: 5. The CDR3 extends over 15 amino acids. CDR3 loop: CASSLVTGALETQYF. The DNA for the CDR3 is TGTGCCAGCAGCTTAGTGACAGGGGCGCTAGAGACCCAGTACTTC.

The CDR3 spells CASSQRLSDNQPQHF. Written as DNA, the CDR3 is TGCGCCAGCAGCCAACGACTCTCGGACAATCAGCCCCAGCATTTT. V and J are TRBV4-1 and TRBJ1-5; no definite D call. CDR3 length: 15 amino acids. Germline V CDR1 and CDR2: MGHRA, YSYEKL. Trimming took off 2 bases at V and 3 bases at J, with 11 bases between the two ends.

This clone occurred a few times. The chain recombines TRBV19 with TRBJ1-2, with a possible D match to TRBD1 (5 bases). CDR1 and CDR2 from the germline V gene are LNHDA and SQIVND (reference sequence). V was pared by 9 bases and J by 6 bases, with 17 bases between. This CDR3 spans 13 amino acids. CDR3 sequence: CASQPVQGHGYTF. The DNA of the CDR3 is TGTGCCAGCCAACCCGTCCAGGGACATGGCTACACCTTC.

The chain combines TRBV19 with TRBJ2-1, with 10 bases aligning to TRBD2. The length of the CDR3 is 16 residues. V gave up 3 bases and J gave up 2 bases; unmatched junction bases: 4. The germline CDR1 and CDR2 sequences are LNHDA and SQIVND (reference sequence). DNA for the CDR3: TGTGCCAGTAGTATCCTTACTAGCGGGGCCTACAATGAGCAGTTCTTC. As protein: CASSILTSGAYNEQFF.

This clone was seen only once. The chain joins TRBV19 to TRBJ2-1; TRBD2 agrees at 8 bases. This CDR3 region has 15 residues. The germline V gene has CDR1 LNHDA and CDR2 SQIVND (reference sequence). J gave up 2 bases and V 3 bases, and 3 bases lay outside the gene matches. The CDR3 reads CASSIFGGAYNEQFF. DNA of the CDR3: TGTGCCAGTAGTATTTTCGGGGGGGCCTACAATGAGCAGTTCTTC. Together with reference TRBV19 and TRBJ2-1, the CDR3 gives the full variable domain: DGGITQSPKYLFRKEGQNVTLSCEQNLNHDAMYWYRQDPGQGLRLIYYSQIVNDFQKGDIAEGYSVSREKKESFPLTVTSAQKNPTAFYLCASSIFGGAYNEQFFGPGTRLTVL.

CDR3 loop: CASSTGQKLSNQPQHF. The CDR3 coding sequence is TGTGCCAGCAGTACCGGACAGAAGCTTAGCAATCAGCCCCAGCATTTT. This chain links TRBV28 with TRBJ1-5; possibly TRBD1 for D (6 bases). Germline V gene lookup returns CDR1 MDHEN and CDR2 SYDVKM. The CDR3 spans 16 residues. Trimming cost V 5 bases and J 0 bases, with 14 bases left between them.

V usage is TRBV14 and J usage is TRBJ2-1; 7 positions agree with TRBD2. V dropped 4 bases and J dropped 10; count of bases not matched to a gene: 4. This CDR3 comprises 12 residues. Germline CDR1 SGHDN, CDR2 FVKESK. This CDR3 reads CASSLGLDEQFF. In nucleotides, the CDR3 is TGTGCCAGCAGCCTCGGACTAGACGAGCAGTTCTTC.

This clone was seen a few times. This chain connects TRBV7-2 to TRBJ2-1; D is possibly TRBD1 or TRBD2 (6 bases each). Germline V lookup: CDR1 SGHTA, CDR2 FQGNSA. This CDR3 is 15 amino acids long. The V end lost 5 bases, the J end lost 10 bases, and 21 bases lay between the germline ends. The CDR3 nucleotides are TGTGCCAGCAGCCACAGAGGTGAGGGGGGTTTAGAGCAGTTCTTC. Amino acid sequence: CASSHRGEGGLEQFF.

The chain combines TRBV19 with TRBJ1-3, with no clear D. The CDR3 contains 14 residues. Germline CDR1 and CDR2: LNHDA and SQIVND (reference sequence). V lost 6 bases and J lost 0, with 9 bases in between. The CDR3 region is CASRPSLSGNTIYF. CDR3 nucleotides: TGTGCCAGTAGGCCCAGCCTCTCTGGAAACACCATATATTTT.

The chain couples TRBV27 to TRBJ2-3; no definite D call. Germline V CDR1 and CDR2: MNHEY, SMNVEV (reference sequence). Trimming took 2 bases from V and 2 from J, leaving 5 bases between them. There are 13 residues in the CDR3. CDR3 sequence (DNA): TGTGCCAGCAGTTTAACGACCACAGATACGCAGTATTTT. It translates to CASSLTTTDTQYF.

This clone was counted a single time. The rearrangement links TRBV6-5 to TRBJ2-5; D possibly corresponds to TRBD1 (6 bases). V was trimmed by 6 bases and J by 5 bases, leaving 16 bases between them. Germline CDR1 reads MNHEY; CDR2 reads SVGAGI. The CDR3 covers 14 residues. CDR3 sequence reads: CASSIQGALETQYF. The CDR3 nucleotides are TGTGCCAGCAGCATACAGGGAGCCCTGGAGACCCAGTACTTC.

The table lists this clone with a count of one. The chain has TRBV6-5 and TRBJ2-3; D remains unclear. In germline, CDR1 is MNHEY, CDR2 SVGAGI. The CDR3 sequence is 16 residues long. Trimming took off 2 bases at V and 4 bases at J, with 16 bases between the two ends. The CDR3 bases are TGTGCCAGCAGTTACGACGGTGGAATGGTCTCAGATACGCAGTATTTT. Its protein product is CASSYDGGMVSDTQYF.

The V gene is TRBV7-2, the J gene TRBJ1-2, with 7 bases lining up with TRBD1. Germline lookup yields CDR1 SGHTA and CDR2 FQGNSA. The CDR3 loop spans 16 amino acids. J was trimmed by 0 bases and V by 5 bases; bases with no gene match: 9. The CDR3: CASSQNRGITNYGYTF. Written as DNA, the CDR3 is TGTGCCAGCAGCCAGAACAGGGGAATAACTAACTATGGCTACACCTTC.

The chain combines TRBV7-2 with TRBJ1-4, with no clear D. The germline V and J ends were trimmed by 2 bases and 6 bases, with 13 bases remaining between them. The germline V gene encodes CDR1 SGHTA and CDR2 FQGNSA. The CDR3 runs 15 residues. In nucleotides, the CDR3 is TGTGCCAGCAGCTTAATAGGGCAGACCCATGAAAAACTGTTTTTT. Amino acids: CASSLIGQTHEKLFF.

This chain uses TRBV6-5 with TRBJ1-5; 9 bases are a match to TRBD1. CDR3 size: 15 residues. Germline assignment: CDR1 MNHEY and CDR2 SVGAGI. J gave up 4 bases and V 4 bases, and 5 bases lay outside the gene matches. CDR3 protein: CASSLGQGGNQPQHF. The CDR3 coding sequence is TGTGCCAGCAGTTTGGGACAGGGAGGAAATCAGCCCCAGCATTTT.

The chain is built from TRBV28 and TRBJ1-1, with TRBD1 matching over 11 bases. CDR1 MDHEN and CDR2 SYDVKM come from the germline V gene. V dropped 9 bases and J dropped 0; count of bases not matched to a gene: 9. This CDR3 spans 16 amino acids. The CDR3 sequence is CASRRGQGAMNTEAFF. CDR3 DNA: TGTGCCAGTCGGCGAGGACAGGGGGCAATGAACACTGAAGCTTTCTTT.

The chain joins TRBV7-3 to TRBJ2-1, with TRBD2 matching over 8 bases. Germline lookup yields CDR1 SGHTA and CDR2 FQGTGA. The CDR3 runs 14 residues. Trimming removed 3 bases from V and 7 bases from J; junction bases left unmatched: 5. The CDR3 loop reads CASSLGASGNEQFF. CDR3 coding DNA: TGTGCCAGCAGCTTGGGGGCTAGCGGGAATGAGCAGTTCTTC.

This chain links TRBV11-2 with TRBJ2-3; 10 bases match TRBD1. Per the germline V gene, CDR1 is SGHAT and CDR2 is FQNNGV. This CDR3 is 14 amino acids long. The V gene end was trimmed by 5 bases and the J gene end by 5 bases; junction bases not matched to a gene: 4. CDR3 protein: CASSVDRGGDTQYF. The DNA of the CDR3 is TGTGCCAGCAGCGTGGACAGGGGGGGAGATACGCAGTATTTT.

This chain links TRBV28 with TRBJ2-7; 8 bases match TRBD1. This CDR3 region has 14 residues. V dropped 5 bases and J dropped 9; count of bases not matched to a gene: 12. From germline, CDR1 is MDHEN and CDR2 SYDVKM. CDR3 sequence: CASSPTDRVSVQYF. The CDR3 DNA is TGTGCCAGCAGTCCTACGGACAGGGTCTCTGTGCAGTACTTC.

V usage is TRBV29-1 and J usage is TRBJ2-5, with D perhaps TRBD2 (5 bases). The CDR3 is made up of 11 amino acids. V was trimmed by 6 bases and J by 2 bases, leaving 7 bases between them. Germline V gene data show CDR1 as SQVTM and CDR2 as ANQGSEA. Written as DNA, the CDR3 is TGCAGCGTAGCGGAACAAGAGACCCAGTACTTC. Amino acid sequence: CSVAEQETQYF.

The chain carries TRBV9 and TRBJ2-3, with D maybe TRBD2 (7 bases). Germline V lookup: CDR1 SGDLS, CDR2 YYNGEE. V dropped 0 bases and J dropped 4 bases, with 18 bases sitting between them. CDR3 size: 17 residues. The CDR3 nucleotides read TGTGCCAGCAGCGTAGGAGAAGGGGGGGCCGGGCCAGATACGCAGTATTTT. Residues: CASSVGEGGAGPDTQYF.

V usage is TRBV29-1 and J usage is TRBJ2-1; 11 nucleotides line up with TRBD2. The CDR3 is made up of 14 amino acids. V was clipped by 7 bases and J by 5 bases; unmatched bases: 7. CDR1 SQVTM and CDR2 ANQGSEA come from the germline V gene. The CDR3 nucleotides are TGCAGCGCATCCCCGGGACTAGCGGACAATGAGCAGTTCTTC. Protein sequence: CSASPGLADNEQFF.

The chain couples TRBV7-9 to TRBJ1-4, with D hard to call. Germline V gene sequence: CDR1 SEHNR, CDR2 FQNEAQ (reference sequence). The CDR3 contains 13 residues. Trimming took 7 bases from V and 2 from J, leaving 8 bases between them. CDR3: CASTSGTNEKLFF. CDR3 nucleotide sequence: TGTGCCAGCACAAGTGGCACTAATGAAAAACTGTTTTTT. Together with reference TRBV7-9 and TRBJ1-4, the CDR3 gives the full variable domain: DTGVSQNPRHKITKRGQNVTFRCDPISEHNRLYWYRQTLGQGPEFLTYFQNEAQLEKSRLLSDRFSAERPKGSFSTLEIQRTEQGDSAMYLCASTSGTNEKLFFGSGTQLSVL.

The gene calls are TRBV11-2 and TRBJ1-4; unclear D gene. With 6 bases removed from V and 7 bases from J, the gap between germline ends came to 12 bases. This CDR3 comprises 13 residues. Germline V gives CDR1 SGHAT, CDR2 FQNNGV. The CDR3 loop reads CASRGTMGEKLFF. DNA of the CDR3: TGTGCCAGCAGGGGTACAATGGGTGAAAAACTGTTTTTT.

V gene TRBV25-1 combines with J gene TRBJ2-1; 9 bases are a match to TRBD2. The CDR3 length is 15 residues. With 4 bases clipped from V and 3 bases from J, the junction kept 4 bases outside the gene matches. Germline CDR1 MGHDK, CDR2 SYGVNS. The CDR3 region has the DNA TGTGCCAGCAGTGTCCTAGCGGGAATCTACAATGAGCAGTTCTTC. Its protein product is CASSVLAGIYNEQFF.

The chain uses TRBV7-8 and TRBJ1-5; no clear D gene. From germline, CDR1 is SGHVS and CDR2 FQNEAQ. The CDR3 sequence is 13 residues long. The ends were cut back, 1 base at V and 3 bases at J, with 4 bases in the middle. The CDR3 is CASSLGDNQPQHF. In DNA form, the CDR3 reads TGTGCCAGCAGCTTAGGGGACAATCAGCCCCAGCATTTT. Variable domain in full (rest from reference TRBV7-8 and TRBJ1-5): GAGVSQSPRYKVAKRGQDVALRCDPISGHVSLFWYQQALGQGPEFLTYFQNEAQLDKSGLPSDRFFAERPEGSVSTLKIQRTQQEDSAVYLCASSLGDNQPQHFGDGTRLSIL.

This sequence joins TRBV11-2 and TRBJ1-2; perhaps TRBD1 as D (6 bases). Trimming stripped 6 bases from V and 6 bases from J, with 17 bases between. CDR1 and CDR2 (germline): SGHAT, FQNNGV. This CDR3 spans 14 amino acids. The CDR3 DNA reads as TGTGCCAGCAGTTATCAGCAGGGGATAAATGGCTACACCTTC. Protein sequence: CASSYQQGINGYTF.